The rows below give T cell receptor beta chains drawn from one sample of a study of Graves' ophthalmopathy and Graves' hyperthyroidism. TCRdb re-called the multiplex PCR reads through MiXCR, storing one row per CDR3 protein. This sample yields about 230,000 distinct CDR3 sequences, of which about 46% are seen a single time; roughly half belongs to the top ten. The sample comprised peripheral blood. The receptors stem from an adult man with Graves' ophthalmopathy. Each CDR3 is given with its conserved first and last residue.

CDR3aa | j_gene | v_gene
CATSDWTLKNTEAFF | TRBJ1-1 | TRBV24-1
CASHGPNMNTEAFF | TRBJ1-1 | TRBV4-1
CASSETGTAKGYTF | TRBJ1-2 | TRBV9
CASSGSRDDYEQYF | TRBJ2-7 | TRBV7-2
CASSPPTTGELFF | TRBJ2-2 | TRBV7-9
CAISEGRKEAFF | TRBJ1-1 | TRBV10-3
CASSQERNQPQHF | TRBJ1-5 | TRBV4-1
CSVERSGQDSTEAFF | TRBJ1-1 | TRBV29-1
CATSRDGRPSGNTIYF | TRBJ1-3 | TRBV15
CSVGLADSSYEQYF | TRBJ2-7 | TRBV29-1
CASRRQGATEAFF | TRBJ1-1 | TRBV12-3/TRBV12-4
CASSLTDGGAEAFF | TRBJ1-1 | TRBV5-1
CASSYGVGGEAFF | TRBJ1-1 | TRBV6-6
CASSTLGETQYF | TRBJ2-5 | TRBV10-2
CASSASGGSNQPQHF | TRBJ1-5 | TRBV9
CASGGASSYEQYF | TRBJ2-7 | TRBV10-3
CATSDLETGRWTQYF | TRBJ2-5 | TRBV24-1
CASSLSPGTGSYEQYF | TRBJ2-7 | TRBV7-6
CSARAPALEYEQYF | TRBJ2-7 | TRBV20-1
CASSPSGTYNSPLHF | TRBJ1-6 | TRBV7-8
CASSSRTGYEKLFF | TRBJ1-4 | TRBV5-1
CASSRMSRSGANVLTF | TRBJ2-6 | TRBV4-2
CAIMGTEIYEQYF | TRBJ2-7 | TRBV10-3
CASSLEPGLAGQETQYF | TRBJ2-5 | TRBV10-2
CASSESQGLEAFF | TRBJ1-1 | TRBV6-6
CSAGTYYTF | TRBJ1-2 | TRBV20-1
CASQGQGGNTEAFF | TRBJ1-1 | TRBV5-1
CASSHTGDAGELFF | TRBJ2-2 | TRBV6-5
CASSPRGDYEQYF | TRBJ2-7 | TRBV10-3
CASSQFAQGANYEQYF | TRBJ2-7 | TRBV4-1
CASYSTHYGYTF | TRBJ1-2 | TRBV6-5
CASSLYRGNQPQHF | TRBJ1-5 | TRBV12-3/TRBV12-4
CASSLWNQPQHF | TRBJ1-5 | TRBV12-3/TRBV12-4
CASSGSQLIVNYGYTF | TRBJ1-2 | TRBV7-9
CASTKGRANTEAFF | TRBJ1-1 | TRBV2
CASTQSSGTDYGYTF | TRBJ1-2 | TRBV2
CSARDGTGRNQPQHF | TRBJ1-5 | TRBV20-1
CSASEGSNKKLFF | TRBJ1-4 | TRBV20-1
CATSGSWVEGYGYTF | TRBJ1-2 | TRBV15
CASSVSLESELFF | TRBJ2-2 | TRBV9
CASSLNSINSPLHF | TRBJ1-6 | TRBV7-9
CAAAPRTYEQYF | TRBJ2-7 | TRBV10-3
CASSRDRAETQYF | TRBJ2-5 | TRBV11-1
CASSYVQGNTEAFF | TRBJ1-1 | TRBV7-8
CAQLTGSWDGYTF | TRBJ1-2 | TRBV25-1
CASSFGQTYSPLHF | TRBJ1-6 | TRBV5-8
CSARDSLLQGYTEAFF | TRBJ1-1 | TRBV20-1
CASSYGLGQAYEQYF | TRBJ2-7 | TRBV7-2
CASNDRVTGYTF | TRBJ1-2 | TRBV6-5
CASSHRLGQGAGQPQHF | TRBJ1-5 | TRBV7-9
CASSLGSSNSPLHF | TRBJ1-6 | TRBV5-1
CSGGGRYTEAFF | TRBJ1-1 | TRBV29-1
CASSPTVMNYGYTF | TRBJ1-2 | TRBV7-2
CASSQGQSYGYTF | TRBJ1-2 | TRBV14